These T cell receptor beta chains were read from a single sample in a study of shared clonotypes between healthy human individuals. TCRdb's table, derived via immunoSEQ multiplex PCR, lists solely in-frame clones and lacks some. This sample has 450,000 to 500,000 clones; 79% occur once, and the top ten carry about an eighth. Material: PBMCs. These receptors were collected from a woman aged 40 to 50 in good health. Some clones in this sample may be carry-over from other donors' samples. CDR3s include the opening cysteine and the closing phenylalanine or tryptophan. Fields, in order: CDR3 protein, CDR3 DNA, D gene, V gene, J gene, clone size. The D gene is left open where the match is weak. The size of a clone is reported for some rows only, either as once, few or many, or as a class for expanded clones.

CDR3 protein: CASSTPGQGAAGELFF; CDR3 DNA: TGTGCCAGCAGTACACCGGGACAGGGGGCAGCCGGGGAGCTGTTTTTT; D gene: TRBD1; V gene: TRBV27; J gene: TRBJ2-2; clone size: -
CDR3 protein: CASSQFYGAEAFF; CDR3 DNA: TGCGCCAGCAGCCAGTTTTACGGGGCCGAAGCTTTCTTT; D gene: -; V gene: TRBV4-1; J gene: TRBJ1-1; clone size: -
CDR3 protein: CASSPWTAGVYEQYF; CDR3 DNA: TGTGCCAGCAGCCCCTGGACAGCGGGAGTATACGAGCAGTACTTC; D gene: TRBD2; V gene: TRBV7-2; J gene: TRBJ2-7; clone size: -
CDR3 protein: CASSSAGTGGVDNEKLFF; CDR3 DNA: TGTGCCAGCAGTTCCGCCGGGACAGGGGGCGTAGATAATGAAAAACTGTTTTTT; D gene: TRBD1; V gene: TRBV27; J gene: TRBJ1-4; clone size: -
CDR3 protein: CSASGTSGFTDTQYF; CDR3 DNA: TGCAGCGCCTCCGGGACTAGCGGATTCACAGATACGCAGTATTTT; D gene: TRBD2; V gene: TRBV29-1; J gene: TRBJ2-3; clone size: -
CDR3 protein: CASSGGGDYNEQFF; CDR3 DNA: TGTGCCAGCAGTGGTGGAGGTGACTACAATGAGCAGTTCTTC; D gene: -; V gene: TRBV6-4; J gene: TRBJ2-1; clone size: few
CDR3 protein: CASSVARVPTGELFF; CDR3 DNA: TGTGCCAGCAGTGTGGCCAGGGTCCCCACCGGGGAGCTGTTTTTT; D gene: -; V gene: TRBV2; J gene: TRBJ2-2; clone size: -
CDR3 protein: CASSSPGRSYEQYF; CDR3 DNA: TGTGCCAGCAGTTCGCCGGGAAGGTCCTACGAGCAGTACTTC; D gene: -; V gene: TRBV28; J gene: TRBJ2-7; clone size: once
CDR3 protein: CASSIYRVTGELFF; CDR3 DNA: TGTGCCAGCTCCATCTATAGGGTCACCGGGGAGCTGTTTTTT; D gene: -; V gene: TRBV7-2; J gene: TRBJ2-2; clone size: -
CDR3 protein: CASRGSAGAGHEQFF; CDR3 DNA: TGTGCCAGCAGAGGCTCGGCGGGAGCTGGGCATGAGCAGTTCTTC; D gene: TRBD2; V gene: TRBV2; J gene: TRBJ2-1; clone size: -
CDR3 protein: CASSHGTDAQETQYF; CDR3 DNA: TGTGCCAGCAGCCATGGGACGGACGCCCAAGAGACCCAGTACTTC; D gene: -; V gene: TRBV4-2; J gene: TRBJ2-5; clone size: -
CDR3 protein: CASSTREGYGYTF; CDR3 DNA: TGTGCCAGCAGTACACGGGAGGGCTATGGCTACACCTTC; D gene: -; V gene: TRBV11-1; J gene: TRBJ1-2; clone size: -
CDR3 protein: CASSSGRVLPEAFF; CDR3 DNA: TGTGCCAGCAGCTCGGGCAGGGTACTACCTGAAGCTTTCTTT; D gene: -; V gene: TRBV7-9; J gene: TRBJ1-1; clone size: few
CDR3 protein: CASSWGQGTAGYTF; CDR3 DNA: TGTGCCAGCAGCTGGGGACAGGGGACTGCTGGCTACACCTTC; D gene: TRBD1; V gene: TRBV7-2; J gene: TRBJ1-2; clone size: once
CDR3 protein: CASSVQGNQPQHF; CDR3 DNA: TGCGCCAGCAGTGTTCAGGGCAATCAGCCCCAGCATTTT; D gene: -; V gene: TRBV10-2; J gene: TRBJ1-5; clone size: -
CDR3 protein: CSVSGTGFGNQPQHF; CDR3 DNA: TGCAGCGTTTCCGGGACAGGGTTTGGCAATCAGCCCCAGCATTTT; D gene: TRBD1; V gene: TRBV29-1; J gene: TRBJ1-5; clone size: once
CDR3 protein: CASQRASGSWGTDTQYF; CDR3 DNA: TGTGCCAGCCAACGAGCTAGCGGGAGTTGGGGCACAGATACGCAGTATTTT; D gene: TRBD2; V gene: TRBV27; J gene: TRBJ2-3; clone size: -
CDR3 protein: CASSPFSGDGTEAFF; CDR3 DNA: TGCGCCAGCAGCCCGTTCAGCGGGGACGGCACTGAAGCTTTCTTT; D gene: -; V gene: TRBV4-1; J gene: TRBJ1-1; clone size: many
CDR3 protein: CASTSGGSRDEQFF; CDR3 DNA: TGTGCCAGCACCTCAGGCGGGAGTCGGGATGAGCAGTTCTTC; D gene: TRBD2; V gene: TRBV6-5; J gene: TRBJ2-1; clone size: -
CDR3 protein: CASIQRRDTQYF; CDR3 DNA: TGTGCCAGTATTCAGCGACGAGATACGCAGTATTTT; D gene: -; V gene: TRBV6-1; J gene: TRBJ2-3; clone size: -
CDR3 protein: CASSPRAGGEAFF; CDR3 DNA: TGTGCCAGCAGTCCCCGGGCAGGGGGTGAAGCTTTCTTT; D gene: TRBD1; V gene: TRBV27; J gene: TRBJ1-1; clone size: -
CDR3 protein: CASLQETQYF; CDR3 DNA: TGTGCCAGCCTACAAGAGACCCAGTACTTC; D gene: -; V gene: TRBV28; J gene: TRBJ2-5; clone size: -